This T cell receptor (beta chain) was obtained from a study of beta chain features in type 1 diabetes. Study-level information: The patients were much like the healthy donors in age, gender and cell yields. Findings and caveats of the study: Shortening of TCRB CDR3s, moderate but significant, appeared in all four CD4+ subsets of Type 1 diabetes patients. Naive, central memory and Treg TCRB repertoires appeared more alike in patients than in healthy donors.

cDNA synthesis used the whole RNA isolate, giving expressed TCRB sequences. Some clones are missing from TCRdb's copy, which holds only in-frame ones; the method was immunoSEQ multiplex PCR. The sample records some 280,000 clones, around an eighth being singletons. On this clone itself: Antigen specificity is unknown.

This CDR3 has 10 amino acids. The V gene lost 5 bases and the J gene lost 6 bases, with 8 bases spanning the gap. Germline CDR1 reads DFQATT; CDR2 reads SNEGSKA (reference sequence). V is TRBV20-1 and J is TRBJ2-7; possibly TRBD2 for D (5 bases). The specimen sequenced was naive CD4+ T cells from blood. The TCR comes from a young man with type 1 diabetes. The CDR3 nucleotides are TGCAGTGCTCTTGCGGGCGAGCAGTACTTC. Translated: CSALAGEQYF.